This T cell receptor (beta chain) emerged from a study of T cell repertoires in cytomegalovirus infection. Study overall: Based on public TCR beta signatures, there were indications of CMV infection and of a matching HLA type. Notes on the study in general: Of the TCR beta families, the public ones yielded a cumulative frequency that identified carriers of CMV plus the relevant HLA. HLA-C-restricted CMV clonotypes gave the most frequent clonotype in two of eight donors.

MiXCR was run by TCRdb on the reads, yielding one entry per CDR3 protein. This sample yields about 180,000 distinct CDR3 sequences, of which approximately 15% are seen a single time; roughly 30% belongs to the top ten. V was pared by 2 bases and J by 3 bases, with 7 bases between. The CDR3 has 12 amino acids. The germline CDR1 and CDR2 sequences are DFQATT and SNEGSKA (reference sequence). This clonotype was observed a handful of times. Antigen unknown. The receptor was derived from a human donor in good health (CMV status not recorded). Some clones in this sample may be carry-over from other donors' samples. The sequenced material came from PBMCs. This chain links TRBV20-1 with TRBJ1-2; no firm D call. The CDR3 sequence: CSARPGHYGYTF. The DNA for the CDR3 is TGCAGTGCTAGACCCGGCCACTATGGCTACACCTTC.